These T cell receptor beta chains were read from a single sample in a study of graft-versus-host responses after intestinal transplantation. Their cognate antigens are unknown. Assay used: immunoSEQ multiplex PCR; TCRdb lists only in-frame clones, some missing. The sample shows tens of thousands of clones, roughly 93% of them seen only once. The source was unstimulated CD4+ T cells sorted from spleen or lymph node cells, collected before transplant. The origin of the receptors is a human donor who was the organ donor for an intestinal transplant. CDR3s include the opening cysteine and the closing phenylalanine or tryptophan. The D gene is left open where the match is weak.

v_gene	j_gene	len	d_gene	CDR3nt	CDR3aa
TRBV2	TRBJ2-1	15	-	TGTGCCAGCAGTGAACAGGGAACCTCCTACAATGAGCAGTTCTTC	CASSEQGTSYNEQFF
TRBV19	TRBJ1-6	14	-	TGTGCCAGTAGGGCGGGGGGACAACTTTCACCCCTCCACTTT	CASRAGGQLSPLHF
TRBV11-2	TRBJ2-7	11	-	TGTGCCAGCAGCTTACATTACGAGCAGTACTTC	CASSLHYEQYF
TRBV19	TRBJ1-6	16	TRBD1	TGTGCCAGTGGGGACAGGGGAAAGTCCTATAATTCACCCCTCCACTTT	CASGDRGKSYNSPLHF
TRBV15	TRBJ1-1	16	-	TGTGCCACCAGCAGAGATGGAGGGTCCGGGAACACTGAAGCTTTCTTT	CATSRDGGSGNTEAFF
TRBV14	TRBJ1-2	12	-	TGTGCCAGCAGCCGCGCTCCCTATGGCTACACCTTC	CASSRAPYGYTF
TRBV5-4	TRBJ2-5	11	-	TGTGCCAGCAGCGTGCAAGAGACCCAGTACTTC	CASSVQETQYF
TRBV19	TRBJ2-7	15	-	TGTGCCAGTAGCCTACTCCGGGACACCTCCTACGAGCAGTACTTC	CASSLLRDTSYEQYF
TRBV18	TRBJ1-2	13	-	TGTGCCAGCTCACCACCAGGGGGCTATGGCTACACCTTC	CASSPPGGYGYTF
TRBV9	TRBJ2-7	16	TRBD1	TGTGCCAGCAGCCTTCTCGGGACAGGGGGCGCCTACGAGCAGTACTTC	CASSLLGTGGAYEQYF
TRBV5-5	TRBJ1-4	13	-	TGTGCCAGCCGTACAGGGTTTAACGAAAAACTGTTTTTT	CASRTGFNEKLFF
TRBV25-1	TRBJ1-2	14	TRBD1	TGTGCCAGCAGGCCACCACAGGGGTCTGGAGGCTACACCTTC	CASRPPQGSGGYTF
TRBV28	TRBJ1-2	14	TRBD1	TGTGCCAGCAGTCCTCCAGGGGGGAACTATGGCTACACCTTC	CASSPPGGNYGYTF
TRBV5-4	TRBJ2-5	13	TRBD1	TGTGCCAGCAGTGGACAGGGACTCGAGACCCAGTACTTC	CASSGQGLETQYF
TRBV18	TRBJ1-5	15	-	TGTGCCAGCTCGCCGGACTCCCACCGGGGTCAGCCCCAGCATTTT	CASSPDSHRGQPQHF
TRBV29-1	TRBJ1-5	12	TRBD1	TGCAGCGCTACGACAGGGGATCAGCCCCAGCATTTT	CSATTGDQPQHF
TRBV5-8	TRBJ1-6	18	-	TGTGCCAGCAGCTTGGGGGCCCGGGGTACCGGCCCCAATTCACCCCTCCACTTT	CASSLGARGTGPNSPLHF
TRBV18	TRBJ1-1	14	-	TGTGCCAGCTCACCAGGGGTGGCGGACACTGAAGCTTTCTTT	CASSPGVADTEAFF
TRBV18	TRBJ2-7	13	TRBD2	TGTGCCAGCTGGGGCGGGGGGTTCAGCGAGCAGTACTTC	CASWGGGFSEQYF
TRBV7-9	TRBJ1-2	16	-	TGTGCCAGCAGCAACGGGGCACCCAGGGAAGGCTATGGCTACACCTTC	CASSNGAPREGYGYTF
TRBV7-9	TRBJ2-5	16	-	TGTGCCAGCAGCCCCCCGAGGGACCGCGGCCAAGAGACCCAGTACTTC	CASSPPRDRGQETQYF
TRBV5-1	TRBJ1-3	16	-	TGCGCCAGCAGCTCGGACTGGGGCTTCCCTGGAAACACCATATATTTT	CASSSDWGFPGNTIYF
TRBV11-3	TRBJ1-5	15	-	TGTGCCAGCAGCGAAATAGGGGGAAGCAATCAGCCCCAGCATTTT	CASSEIGGSNQPQHF
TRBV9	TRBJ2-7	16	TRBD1	TGTGCCAGCAGCGGAGCCCCGGGACAGAGACTCTACGAGCAGTACTTC	CASSGAPGQRLYEQYF
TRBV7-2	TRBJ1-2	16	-	TGTGCCAGCGTAGGCGAAGTGGGGAATGGGAACTATGGCTACACCTTC	CASVGEVGNGNYGYTF
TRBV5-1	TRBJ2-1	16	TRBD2	TGCGCCAGCAGCCCGGATCTAGCGGGGGGCTACAATGAGCAGTTCTTC	CASSPDLAGGYNEQFF
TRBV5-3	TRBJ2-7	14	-	TGTGCCAGCAGCTTGGGCGGAACGTACTACGAGCAGTACTTC	CASSLGGTYYEQYF
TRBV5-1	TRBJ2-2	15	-	TGCGCCAGCAGCCTGTGGACGGGGAACACCGGGGAGCTGTTTTTT	CASSLWTGNTGELFF
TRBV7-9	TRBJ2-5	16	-	TGTGCCAGCAGCTCAAGCGAGGGGGGTTCTCGGGAGACCCAGTACTTC	CASSSSEGGSRETQYF
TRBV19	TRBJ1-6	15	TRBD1	TGTGCCAGTAGTATTTTTGGGACAGAAAATTCACCCCTCCACTTT	CASSIFGTENSPLHF
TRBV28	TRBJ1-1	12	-	TGTGCCAGCAGTTTACCGTACACTGAAGCTTTCTTT	CASSLPYTEAFF
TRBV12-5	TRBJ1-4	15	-	TGTGCTAGTGGTTTGTCCAGACGGGGGGGCGAAAAACTGTTTTTT	CASGLSRRGGEKLFF
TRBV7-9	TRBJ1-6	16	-	TGTGCCAGCAGCTTGACCCGGGACCGGGGCAATTCACCCCTCCACTTT	CASSLTRDRGNSPLHF
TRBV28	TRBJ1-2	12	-	TGTGCCAGCAGCTTGCCCGGCTATGGCTACACCTTC	CASSLPGYGYTF
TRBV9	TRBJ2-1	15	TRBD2	TGTGCCAGCAGCCAGACTAGCGGGGGTCACAATGAGCAGTTCTTC	CASSQTSGGHNEQFF
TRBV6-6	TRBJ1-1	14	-	TGTGCCAGCGGTTTAGGGGGAGGTGGCACTGAAGCTTTCTTT	CASGLGGGGTEAFF
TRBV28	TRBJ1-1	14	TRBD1	TGTGCCAGCGTGCGGGACAGGGTGGGGACTGAAGCTTTCTTT	CASVRDRVGTEAFF